This T cell receptor (beta chain) was retrieved from a study of neurological immune-mediated disorders. General study results and limits: While HTLV-1-associated myelopathy showed the greatest TCR clonal expansion, multiple sclerosis showed the least, falling below healthy controls.

Comment on this clonotype: Antigen unknown.

Every sequencing run generated in excess of 160 million TCR-beta sequences. These sequences covered 15-18 subjects. TCRdb processed the 5' RACE reads anew with MiXCR; each CDR3 protein has one entry. The sample yields under 60,000 distinct CDR3 sequences, 25% seen once. V gave up 0 bases and J gave up 9 bases, with 9 bases separating them. The CDR3 extends over 13 amino acids. Germline V lookup: CDR1 KGHSH, CDR2 LQKENI. Sequencing used PBMCs. V and J are TRBV18 and TRBJ2-1; no clear D. The clonotype comes from a woman aged 70-85 years in good health. As DNA, the CDR3 is TGTGCCAGCTCACCACCGGTGCTCCTTGAGCAGTTCTTC. It codes for CASSPPVLLEQFF.